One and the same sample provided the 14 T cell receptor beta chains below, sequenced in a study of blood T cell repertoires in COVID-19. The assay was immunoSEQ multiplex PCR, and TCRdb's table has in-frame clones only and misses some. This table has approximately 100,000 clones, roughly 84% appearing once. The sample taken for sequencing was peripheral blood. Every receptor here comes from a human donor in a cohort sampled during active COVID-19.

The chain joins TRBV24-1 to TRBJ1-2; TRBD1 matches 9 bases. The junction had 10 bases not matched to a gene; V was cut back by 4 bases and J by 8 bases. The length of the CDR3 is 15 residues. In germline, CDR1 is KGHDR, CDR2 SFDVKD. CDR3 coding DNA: TGTGCCACCAGTGACGTCGGGACAGGGCCGCTGGGCTACACCTTC. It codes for CATSDVGTGPLGYTF.

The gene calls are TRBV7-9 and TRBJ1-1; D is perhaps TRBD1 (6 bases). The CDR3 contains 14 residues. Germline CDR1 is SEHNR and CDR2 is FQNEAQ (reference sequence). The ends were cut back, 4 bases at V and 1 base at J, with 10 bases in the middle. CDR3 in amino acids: CASSSGQTNTEAFF. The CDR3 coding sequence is TGTGCCAGCAGCTCCGGACAGACGAACACTGAAGCTTTCTTT.

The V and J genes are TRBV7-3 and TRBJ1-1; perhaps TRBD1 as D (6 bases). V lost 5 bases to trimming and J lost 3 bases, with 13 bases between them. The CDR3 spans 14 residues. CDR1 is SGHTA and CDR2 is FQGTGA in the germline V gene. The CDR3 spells CASSPQGADTEAFF. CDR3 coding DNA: TGTGCCAGCAGCCCACAGGGTGCGGACACTGAAGCTTTCTTT. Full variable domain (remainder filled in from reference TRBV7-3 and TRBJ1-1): GAGVSQTPSNKVTEKGKYVELRCDPISGHTALYWYRQSLGQGPEFLIYFQGTGAADDSGLPNDRFFAVRPEGSVSTLKIQRTERGDSAVYLCASSPQGADTEAFFGQGTRLTVV.

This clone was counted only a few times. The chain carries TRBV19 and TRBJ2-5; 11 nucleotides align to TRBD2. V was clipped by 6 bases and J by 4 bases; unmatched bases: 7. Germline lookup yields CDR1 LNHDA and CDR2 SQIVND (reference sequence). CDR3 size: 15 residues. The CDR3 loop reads CASRSRLAGTETQYF. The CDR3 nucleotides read TGTGCCAGTAGATCCCGACTAGCGGGGACAGAGACCCAGTACTTC.

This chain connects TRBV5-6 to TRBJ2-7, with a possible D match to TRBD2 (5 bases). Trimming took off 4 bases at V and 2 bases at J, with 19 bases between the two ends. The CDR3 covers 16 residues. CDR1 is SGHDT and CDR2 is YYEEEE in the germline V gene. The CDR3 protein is CASSPAPGKGTYEQYF. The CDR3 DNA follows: TGTGCCAGCAGCCCCGCGCCGGGGAAGGGCACCTACGAGCAGTACTTC.

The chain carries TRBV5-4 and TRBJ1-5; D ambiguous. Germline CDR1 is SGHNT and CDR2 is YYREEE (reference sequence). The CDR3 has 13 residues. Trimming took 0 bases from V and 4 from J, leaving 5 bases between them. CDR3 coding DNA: TGTGCCAGCAGCTTGGAGCGTAATCAGCCCCAGCATTTT. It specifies CASSLERNQPQHF. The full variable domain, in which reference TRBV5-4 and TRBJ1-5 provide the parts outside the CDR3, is ETGVTQSPTHLIKTRGQQVTLRCSSQSGHNTVSWYQQALGQGPQFIFQYYREEENGRGNFPPRFSGLQFPNYSSELNVNALELDDSALYLCASSLERNQPQHFGDGTRLSIL.

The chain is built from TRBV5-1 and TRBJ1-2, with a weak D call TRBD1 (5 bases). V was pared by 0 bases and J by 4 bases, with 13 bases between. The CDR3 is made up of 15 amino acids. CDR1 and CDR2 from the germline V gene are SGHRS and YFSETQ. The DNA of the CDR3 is TGCGCCAGCAGCTTGGATGGGGGGAGGATCTATGGCTACACCTTC. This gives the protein CASSLDGGRIYGYTF.

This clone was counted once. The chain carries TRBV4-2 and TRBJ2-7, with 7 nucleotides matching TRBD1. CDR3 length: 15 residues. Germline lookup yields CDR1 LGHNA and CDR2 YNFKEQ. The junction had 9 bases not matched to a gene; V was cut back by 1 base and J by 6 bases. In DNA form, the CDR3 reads TGTGCCAGCAGCCAAGTAAACAGGGGTAGTAGCGAGCAGTACTTC. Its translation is CASSQVNRGSSEQYF.

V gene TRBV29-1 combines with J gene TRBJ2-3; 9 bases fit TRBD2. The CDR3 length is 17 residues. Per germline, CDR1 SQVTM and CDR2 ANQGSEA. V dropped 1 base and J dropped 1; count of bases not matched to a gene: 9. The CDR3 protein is CSVEGGGTSLGTDTQYF. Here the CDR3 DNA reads TGCAGCGTTGAAGGAGGAGGGACTAGCCTGGGCACAGATACGCAGTATTTT.

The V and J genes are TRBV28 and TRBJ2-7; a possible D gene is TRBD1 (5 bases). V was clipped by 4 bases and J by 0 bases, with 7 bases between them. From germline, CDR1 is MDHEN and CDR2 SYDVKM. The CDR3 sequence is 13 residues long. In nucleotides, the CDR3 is TGTGCCAGCAGTTGGGGCAGCTCCTACGAGCAGTACTTC. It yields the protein CASSWGSSYEQYF.

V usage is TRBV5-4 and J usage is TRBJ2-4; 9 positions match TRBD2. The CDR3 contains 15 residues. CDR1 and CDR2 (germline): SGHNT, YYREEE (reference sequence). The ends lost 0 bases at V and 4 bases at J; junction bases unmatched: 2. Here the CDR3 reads CASSLASGGKNIQYF. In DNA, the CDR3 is TGTGCCAGCAGCTTGGCGAGCGGGGGGAAAAACATTCAGTACTTC.

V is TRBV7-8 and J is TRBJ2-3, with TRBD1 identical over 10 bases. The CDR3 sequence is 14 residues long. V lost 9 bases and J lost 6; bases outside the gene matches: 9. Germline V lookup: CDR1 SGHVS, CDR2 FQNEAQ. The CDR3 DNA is TGTGCCAGTTCATCTAGGGACAGGGGCGATACGCAGTATTTT. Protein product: CASSSRDRGDTQYF.

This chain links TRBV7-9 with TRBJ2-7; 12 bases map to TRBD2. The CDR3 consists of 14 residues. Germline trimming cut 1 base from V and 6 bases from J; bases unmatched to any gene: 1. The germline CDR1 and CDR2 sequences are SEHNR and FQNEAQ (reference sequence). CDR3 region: CASSLGLAGVEQYF. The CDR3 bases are TGTGCCAGCAGCTTAGGACTAGCGGGGGTCGAGCAGTACTTC.

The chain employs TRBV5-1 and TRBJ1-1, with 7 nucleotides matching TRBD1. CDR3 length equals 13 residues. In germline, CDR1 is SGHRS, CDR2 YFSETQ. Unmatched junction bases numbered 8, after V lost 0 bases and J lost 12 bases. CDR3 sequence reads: CASSLEPGGKTFF. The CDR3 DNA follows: TGCGCCAGCAGCTTGGAGCCAGGGGGGAAAACTTTCTTT. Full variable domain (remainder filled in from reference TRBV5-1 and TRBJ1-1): KAGVTQTPRYLIKTRGQQVTLSCSPISGHRSVSWYQQTPGQGLQFLFEYFSETQRNKGNFPGRFSGRQFSNSRSEMNVSTLELGDSALYLCASSLEPGGKTFFGQGTRLTVV.